The sequence of this T cell receptor beta chain was determined in a study of blood T cell repertoires in COVID-19. Under the authors' procedure: Scientists estimated how many nucleated cells there were by amplifying reference gene primers. The method was immunoSEQ multiplex PCR; TCRdb's version includes in-frame clones alone and lacks a portion of them. V and J calls and clone size follow that table, whereas D and trimming were derived from the DNA. The table has a few hundred thousand clones, approximately 85% seen once. V shed 2 bases, J shed 5 bases, and the junction held 7 bases outside the gene matches. Germline V gene lookup returns CDR1 SGHTA and CDR2 FQGTGA. This CDR3 region has 16 residues.

The sample comprised peripheral blood. The chain recombines TRBV7-3 with TRBJ2-5; TRBD1 agrees at 11 bases. This TCR came from a man aged 50 to 60 with active or convalescent COVID-19. CDR3 DNA: TGTGCCAGCAGCTTAGCCGGGACAGGGGGATGGGAGACCCAGTACTTC. Its protein product is CASSLAGTGGWETQYF. The entire variable domain, with the rest obtained from reference TRBV7-3 and TRBJ2-5, is as follows: GAGVSQTPSNKVTEKGKYVELRCDPISGHTALYWYRQSLGQGPEFLIYFQGTGAADDSGLPNDRFFAVRPEGSVSTLKIQRTERGDSAVYLCASSLAGTGGWETQYFGPGTRLLVL.